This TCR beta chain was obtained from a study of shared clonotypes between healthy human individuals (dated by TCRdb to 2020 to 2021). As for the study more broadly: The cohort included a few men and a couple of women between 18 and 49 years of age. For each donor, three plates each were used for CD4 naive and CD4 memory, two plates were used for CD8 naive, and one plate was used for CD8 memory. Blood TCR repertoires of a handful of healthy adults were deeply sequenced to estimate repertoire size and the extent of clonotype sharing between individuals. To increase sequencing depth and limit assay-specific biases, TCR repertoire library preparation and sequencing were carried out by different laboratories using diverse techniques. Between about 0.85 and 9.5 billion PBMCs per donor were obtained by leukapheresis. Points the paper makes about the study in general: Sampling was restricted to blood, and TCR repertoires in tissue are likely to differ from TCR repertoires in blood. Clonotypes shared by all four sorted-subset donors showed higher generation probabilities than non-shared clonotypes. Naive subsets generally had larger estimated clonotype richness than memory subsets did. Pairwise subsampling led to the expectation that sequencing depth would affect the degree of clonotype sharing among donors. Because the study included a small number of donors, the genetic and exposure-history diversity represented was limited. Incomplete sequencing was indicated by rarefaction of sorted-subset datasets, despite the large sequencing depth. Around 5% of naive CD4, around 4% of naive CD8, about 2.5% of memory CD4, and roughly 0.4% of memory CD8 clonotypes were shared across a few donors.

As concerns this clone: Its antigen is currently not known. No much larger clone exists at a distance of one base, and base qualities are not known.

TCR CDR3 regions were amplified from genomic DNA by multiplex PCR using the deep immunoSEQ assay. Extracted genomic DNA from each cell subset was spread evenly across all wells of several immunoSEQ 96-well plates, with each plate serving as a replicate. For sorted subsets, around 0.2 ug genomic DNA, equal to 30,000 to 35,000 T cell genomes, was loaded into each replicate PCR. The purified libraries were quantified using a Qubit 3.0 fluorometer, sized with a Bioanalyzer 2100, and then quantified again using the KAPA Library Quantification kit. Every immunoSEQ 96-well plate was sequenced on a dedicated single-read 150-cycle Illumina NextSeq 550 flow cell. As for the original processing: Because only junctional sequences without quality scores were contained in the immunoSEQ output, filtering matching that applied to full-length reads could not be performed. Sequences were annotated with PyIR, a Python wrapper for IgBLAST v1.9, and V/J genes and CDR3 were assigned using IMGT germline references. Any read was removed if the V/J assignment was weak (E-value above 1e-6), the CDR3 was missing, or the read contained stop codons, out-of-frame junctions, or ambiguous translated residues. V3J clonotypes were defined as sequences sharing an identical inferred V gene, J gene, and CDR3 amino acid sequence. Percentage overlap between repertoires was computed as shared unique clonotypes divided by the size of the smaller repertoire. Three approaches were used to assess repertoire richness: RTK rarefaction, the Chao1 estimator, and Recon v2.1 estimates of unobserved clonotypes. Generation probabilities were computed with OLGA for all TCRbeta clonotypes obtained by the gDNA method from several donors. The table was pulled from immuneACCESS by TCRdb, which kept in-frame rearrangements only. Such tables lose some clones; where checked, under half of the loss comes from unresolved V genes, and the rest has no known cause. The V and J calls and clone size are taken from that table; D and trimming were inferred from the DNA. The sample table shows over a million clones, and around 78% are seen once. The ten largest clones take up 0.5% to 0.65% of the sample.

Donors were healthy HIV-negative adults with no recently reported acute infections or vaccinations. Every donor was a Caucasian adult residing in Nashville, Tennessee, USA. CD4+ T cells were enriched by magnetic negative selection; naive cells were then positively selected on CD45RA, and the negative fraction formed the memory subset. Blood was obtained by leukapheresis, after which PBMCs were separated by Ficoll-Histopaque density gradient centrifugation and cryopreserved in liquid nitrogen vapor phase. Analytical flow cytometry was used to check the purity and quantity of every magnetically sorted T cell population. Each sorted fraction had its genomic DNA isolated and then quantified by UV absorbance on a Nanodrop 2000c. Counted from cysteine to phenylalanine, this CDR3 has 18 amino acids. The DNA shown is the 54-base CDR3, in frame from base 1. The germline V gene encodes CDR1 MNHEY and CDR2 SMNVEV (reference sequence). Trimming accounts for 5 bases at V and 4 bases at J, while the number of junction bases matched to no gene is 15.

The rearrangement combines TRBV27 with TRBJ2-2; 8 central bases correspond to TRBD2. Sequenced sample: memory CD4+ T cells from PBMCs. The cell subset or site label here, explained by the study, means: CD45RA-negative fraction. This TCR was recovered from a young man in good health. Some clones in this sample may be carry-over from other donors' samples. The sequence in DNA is TGTGCCAGCAGTAGAGCCGTTAGCGGGAAGGCTCGCACCGGGGAGCTGTTTTTT. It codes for CASSRAVSGKARTGELFF.